This T cell receptor beta chain was found in a study of blood T cell repertoires in COVID-19. Whole-study context: From the United States, Italy and Spain came samples of acute and convalescent COVID-19. PBMCs, B-cell-depleted T cells, or T cells provided the cDNA or gDNA that made up the material.

Germline trimming cut 6 bases from V and 7 bases from J; bases unmatched to any gene: 5. The CDR3 runs 14 residues. Per germline, CDR1 MNHEY and CDR2 SVGAGI. In the original processing: Amplifying reference gene primers gave estimates of nucleated cell counts. This table comes from immunoSEQ multiplex PCR, and its TCRdb copy is limited to in-frame clones, with some not included. The DNA gave D and trimming, while V, J and clone size come from that table. The sample lists 40,000 to 45,000 clones; about nine tenths were seen once. The receptor was isolated from a man aged 50 or older with active COVID-19. The sequencing sample was made of peripheral blood. The J gene is TRBJ2-1, the V gene TRBV6-5, with 11 nucleotides matching TRBD2. CDR3 DNA sequence: TGTGCCAGCAGCCCCCTAGCGGGAGGAAATGAGCAGTTCTTC. Encoded protein: CASSPLAGGNEQFF.